This T cell receptor (beta chain) was sequenced during a study of beta chain features in type 1 diabetes. The study's findings and limits: Moderate but significant shortening of TCRB CDR3s was recorded in all four CD4+ subsets from Type 1 diabetes patients.

cDNA synthesis used the whole RNA isolate, giving expressed TCRB sequences. Generated by immunoSEQ multiplex PCR, the TCRdb table keeps only in-frame clones and is missing some. The sample comprises some 640,000 clones, over 11% of which are singletons, and around 0.04% rests with the top ten. This clone has more than one count but fewer than ten. What it recognizes is unknown. This CDR3 is 14 amino acids long. V lost 3 bases to trimming and J lost 0 bases, with 10 bases between them. Per the germline V gene, CDR1 is GTSNPN and CDR2 is SVGIG (reference sequence). The material sequenced was naive CD4+ T cells from blood. This TCR was sampled from a man between 18 and 29 years old with type 1 diabetes. The chain combines TRBV30 with TRBJ2-3; no firm D call. The CDR3 DNA reads TGTGCCTGGAGACGTTCGGCTAGCACAGATACGCAGTATTTT. Amino acids: CAWRRSASTDTQYF.